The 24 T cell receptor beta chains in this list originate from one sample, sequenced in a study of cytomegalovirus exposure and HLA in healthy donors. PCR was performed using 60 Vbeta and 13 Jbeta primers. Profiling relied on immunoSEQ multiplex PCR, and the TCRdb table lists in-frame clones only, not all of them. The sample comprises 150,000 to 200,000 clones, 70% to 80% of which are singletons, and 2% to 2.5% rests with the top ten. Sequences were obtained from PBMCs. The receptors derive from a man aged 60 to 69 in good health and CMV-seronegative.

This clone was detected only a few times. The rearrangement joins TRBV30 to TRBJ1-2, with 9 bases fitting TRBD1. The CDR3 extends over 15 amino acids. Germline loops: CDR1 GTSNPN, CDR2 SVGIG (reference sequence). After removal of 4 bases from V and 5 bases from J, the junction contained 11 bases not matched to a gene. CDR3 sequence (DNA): TGTGCCTGGAACCCTGGACAGGGGTTTTCGTATGGCTACACCTTC. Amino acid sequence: CAWNPGQGFSYGYTF.

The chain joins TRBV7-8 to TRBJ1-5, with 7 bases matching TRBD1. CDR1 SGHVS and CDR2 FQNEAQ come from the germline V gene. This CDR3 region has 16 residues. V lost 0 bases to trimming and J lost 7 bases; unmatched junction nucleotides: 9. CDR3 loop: CASSLAPRGLRQPQHF. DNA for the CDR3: TGTGCCAGCAGCTTAGCTCCCAGGGGGTTGAGGCAGCCCCAGCATTTT.

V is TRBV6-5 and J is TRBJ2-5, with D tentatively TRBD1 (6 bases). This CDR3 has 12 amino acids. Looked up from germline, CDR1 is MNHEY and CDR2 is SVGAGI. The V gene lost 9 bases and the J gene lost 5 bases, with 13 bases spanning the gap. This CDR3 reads CASRTAQETQYF. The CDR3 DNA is TGTGCCAGTCGGACAGCCCAGGAGACCCAGTACTTC.

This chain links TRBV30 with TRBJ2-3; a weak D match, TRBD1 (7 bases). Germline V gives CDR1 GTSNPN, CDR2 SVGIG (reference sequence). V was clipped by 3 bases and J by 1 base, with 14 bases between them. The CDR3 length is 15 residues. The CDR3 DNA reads TGTGCCTGGAGCAGGGGGGTAGCAGGCACAGATACGCAGTATTTT. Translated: CAWSRGVAGTDTQYF.

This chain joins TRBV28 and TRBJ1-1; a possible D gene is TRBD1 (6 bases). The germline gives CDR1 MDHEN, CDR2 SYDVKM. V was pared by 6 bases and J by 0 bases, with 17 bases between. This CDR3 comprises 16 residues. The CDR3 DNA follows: TGTGCCAGCAGCCACATTCTGAGGGGGATGAACACTGAAGCTTTCTTT. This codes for CASSHILRGMNTEAFF.

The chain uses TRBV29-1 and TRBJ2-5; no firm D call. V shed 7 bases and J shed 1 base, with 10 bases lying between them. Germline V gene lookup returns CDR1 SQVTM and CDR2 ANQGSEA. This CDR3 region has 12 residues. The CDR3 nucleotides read TGCAGCGCGCTGGTCGGCCAAGAGACCCAGTACTTC. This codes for CSALVGQETQYF.

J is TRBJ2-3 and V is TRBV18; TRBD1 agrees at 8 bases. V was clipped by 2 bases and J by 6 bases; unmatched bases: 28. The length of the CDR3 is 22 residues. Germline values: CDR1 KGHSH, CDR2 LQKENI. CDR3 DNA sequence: TGTGCCAGCTCACCAGGGGGTAGATTTTGGCGATTTGGACAGGGCTTCAAGGATACGCAGTATTTT. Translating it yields CASSPGGRFWRFGQGFKDTQYF.

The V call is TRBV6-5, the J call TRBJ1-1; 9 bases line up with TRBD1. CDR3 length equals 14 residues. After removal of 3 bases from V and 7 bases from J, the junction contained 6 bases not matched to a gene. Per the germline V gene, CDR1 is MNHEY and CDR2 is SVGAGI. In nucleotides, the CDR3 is TGTGCCAGCAGTTATACAGGGGGCGCGGGTGAAGCTTTCTTT. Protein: CASSYTGGAGEAFF.

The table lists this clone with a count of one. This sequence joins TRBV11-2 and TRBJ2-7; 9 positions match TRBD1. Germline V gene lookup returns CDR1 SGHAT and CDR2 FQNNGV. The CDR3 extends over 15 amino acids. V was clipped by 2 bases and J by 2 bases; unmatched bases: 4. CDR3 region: CASSLRDRDTYEQYF. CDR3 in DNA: TGTGCCAGCAGCTTAAGGGACAGGGACACCTACGAGCAGTACTTC.

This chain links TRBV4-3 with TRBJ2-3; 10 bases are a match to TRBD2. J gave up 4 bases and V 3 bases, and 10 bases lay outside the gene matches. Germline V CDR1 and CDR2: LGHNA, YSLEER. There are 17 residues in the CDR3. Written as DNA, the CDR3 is TGCGCCAGCAGCCAGGTCGGGACTAGCGCCCCCTCAGATACGCAGTATTTT. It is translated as CASSQVGTSAPSDTQYF.

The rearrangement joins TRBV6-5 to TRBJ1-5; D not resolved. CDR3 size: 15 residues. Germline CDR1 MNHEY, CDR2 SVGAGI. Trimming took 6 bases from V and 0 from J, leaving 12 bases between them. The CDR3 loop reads CASSQTAFSNQPQHF. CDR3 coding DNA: TGTGCCAGCAGCCAAACAGCTTTTAGCAATCAGCCCCAGCATTTT.

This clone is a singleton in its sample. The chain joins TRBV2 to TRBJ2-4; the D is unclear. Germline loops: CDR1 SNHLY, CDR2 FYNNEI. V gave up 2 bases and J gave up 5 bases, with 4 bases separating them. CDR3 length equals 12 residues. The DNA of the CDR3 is TGTGCCAGCAGTGAATTAGAAAACATTCAGTACTTC. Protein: CASSELENIQYF.

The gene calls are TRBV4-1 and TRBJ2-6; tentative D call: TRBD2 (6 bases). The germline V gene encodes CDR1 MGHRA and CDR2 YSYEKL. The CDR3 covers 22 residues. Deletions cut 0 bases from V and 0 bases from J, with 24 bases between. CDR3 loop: CASSQERGGGLYPVSGANVLTF. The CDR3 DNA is TGCGCCAGCAGCCAAGAGAGAGGTGGGGGGTTATACCCTGTCTCTGGGGCCAACGTCCTGACTTTC.

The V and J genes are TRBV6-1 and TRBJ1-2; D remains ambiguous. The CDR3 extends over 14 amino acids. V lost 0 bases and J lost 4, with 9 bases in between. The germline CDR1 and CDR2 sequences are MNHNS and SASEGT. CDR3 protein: CASSEALESYGYTF. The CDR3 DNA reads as TGTGCCAGCAGTGAAGCCTTAGAGAGCTATGGCTACACCTTC.

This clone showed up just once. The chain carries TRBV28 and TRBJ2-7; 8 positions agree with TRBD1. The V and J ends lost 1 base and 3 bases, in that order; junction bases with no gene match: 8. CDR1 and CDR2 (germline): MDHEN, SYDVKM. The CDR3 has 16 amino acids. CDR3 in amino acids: CASSLSTRTGIYEQYF. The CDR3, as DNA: TGTGCCAGCAGTTTATCAACCAGGACAGGGATCTACGAGCAGTACTTC.

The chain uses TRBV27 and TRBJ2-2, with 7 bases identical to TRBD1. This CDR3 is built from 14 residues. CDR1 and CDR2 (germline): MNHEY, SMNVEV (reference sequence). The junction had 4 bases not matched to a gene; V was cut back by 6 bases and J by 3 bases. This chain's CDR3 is CASRDRADTGELFF. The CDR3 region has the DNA TGTGCCAGCAGAGACAGGGCCGACACCGGGGAGCTGTTTTTT.

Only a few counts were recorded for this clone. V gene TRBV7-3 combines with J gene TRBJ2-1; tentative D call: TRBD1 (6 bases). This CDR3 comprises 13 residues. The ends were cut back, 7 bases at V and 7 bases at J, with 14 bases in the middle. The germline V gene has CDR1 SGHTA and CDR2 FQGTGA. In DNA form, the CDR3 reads TGTGCCAGCACCGAAGGGACACATAATGAGCAGTTCTTC. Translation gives CASTEGTHNEQFF. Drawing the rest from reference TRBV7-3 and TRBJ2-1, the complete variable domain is GAGVSQTPSNKVTEKGKYVELRCDPISGHTALYWYRQSLGQGPEFLIYFQGTGAADDSGLPNDRFFAVRPEGSVSTLKIQRTERGDSAVYLCASTEGTHNEQFFGPGTRLTVL.

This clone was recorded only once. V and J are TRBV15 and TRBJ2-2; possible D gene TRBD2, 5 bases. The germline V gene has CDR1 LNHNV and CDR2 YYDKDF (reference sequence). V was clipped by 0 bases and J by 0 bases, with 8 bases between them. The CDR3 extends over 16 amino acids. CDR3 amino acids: CATSRENGANTGELFF. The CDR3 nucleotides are TGTGCCACCAGCAGAGAAAACGGGGCGAACACCGGGGAGCTGTTTTTT.

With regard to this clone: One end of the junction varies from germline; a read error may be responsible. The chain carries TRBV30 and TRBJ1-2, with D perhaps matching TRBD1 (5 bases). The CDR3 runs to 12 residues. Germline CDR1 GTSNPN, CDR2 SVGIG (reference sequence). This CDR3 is CAWKWGEEGYPF. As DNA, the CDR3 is TGTGCCTGGAAATGGGGGGAGGAGGGCTACCCCTTC. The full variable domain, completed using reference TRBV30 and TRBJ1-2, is SQTIHQWPATLVQPVGSPLSLECTVEGTSNPNLYWYRQAAGRGLQLLFYSVGIGQISSEVPQNLSASRPQDRQFILSSKKLLLSDSGFYLCAWKWGEEGYPFGSGTRLTVV.

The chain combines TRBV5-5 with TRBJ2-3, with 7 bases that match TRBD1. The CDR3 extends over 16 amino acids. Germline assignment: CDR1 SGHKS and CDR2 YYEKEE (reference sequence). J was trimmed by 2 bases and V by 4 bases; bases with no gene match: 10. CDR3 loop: CASSGVLGTDTDTQYF. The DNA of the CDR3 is TGTGCCAGCAGCGGGGTTTTAGGGACAGACACAGATACGCAGTATTTT.

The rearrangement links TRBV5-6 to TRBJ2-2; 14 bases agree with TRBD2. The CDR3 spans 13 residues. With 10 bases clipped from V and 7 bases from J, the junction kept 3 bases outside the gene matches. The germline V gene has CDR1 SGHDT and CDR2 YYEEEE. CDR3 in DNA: TGTGCCTCTGGACTAGCGGGGGGCGGGGAGCTGTTTTTT. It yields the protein CASGLAGGGELFF.

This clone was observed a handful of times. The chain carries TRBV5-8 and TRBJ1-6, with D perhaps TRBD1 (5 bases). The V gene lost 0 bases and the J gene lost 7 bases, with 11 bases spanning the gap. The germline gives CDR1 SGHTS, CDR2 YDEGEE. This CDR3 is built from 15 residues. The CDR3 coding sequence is TGTGCCAGCAGCTTGGAGCCGGGGGGGAATTCACCCCTCCACTTT. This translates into CASSLEPGGNSPLHF.

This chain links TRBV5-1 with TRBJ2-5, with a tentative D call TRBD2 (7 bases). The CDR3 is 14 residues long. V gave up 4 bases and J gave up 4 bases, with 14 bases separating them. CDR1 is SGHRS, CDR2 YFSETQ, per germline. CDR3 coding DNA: TGCGCCAGCAGCCCTGGGAGGGGGGGAGAGACCCAGTACTTC. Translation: CASSPGRGGETQYF.

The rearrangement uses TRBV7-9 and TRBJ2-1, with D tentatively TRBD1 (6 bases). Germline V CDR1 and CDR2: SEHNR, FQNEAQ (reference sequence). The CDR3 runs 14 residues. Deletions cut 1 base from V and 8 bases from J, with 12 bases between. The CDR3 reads CASSLVSGVDEQFF. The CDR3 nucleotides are TGTGCCAGCAGCTTAGTCTCAGGGGTGGATGAGCAGTTCTTC.